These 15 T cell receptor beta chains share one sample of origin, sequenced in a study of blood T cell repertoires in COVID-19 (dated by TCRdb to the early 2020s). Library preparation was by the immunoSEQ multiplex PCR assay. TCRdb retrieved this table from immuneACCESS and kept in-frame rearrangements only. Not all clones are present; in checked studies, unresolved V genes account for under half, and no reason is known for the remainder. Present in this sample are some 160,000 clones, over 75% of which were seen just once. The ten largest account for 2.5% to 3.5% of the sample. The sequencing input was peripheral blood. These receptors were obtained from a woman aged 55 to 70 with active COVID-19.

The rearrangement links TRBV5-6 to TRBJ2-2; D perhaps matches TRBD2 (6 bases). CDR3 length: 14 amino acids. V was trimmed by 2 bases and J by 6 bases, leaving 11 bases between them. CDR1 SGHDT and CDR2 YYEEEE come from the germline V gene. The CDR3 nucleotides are TGTGCCAGCAGCTTATACGGGGGTTCCGGGGAGCTGTTTTTT. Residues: CASSLYGGSGELFF.

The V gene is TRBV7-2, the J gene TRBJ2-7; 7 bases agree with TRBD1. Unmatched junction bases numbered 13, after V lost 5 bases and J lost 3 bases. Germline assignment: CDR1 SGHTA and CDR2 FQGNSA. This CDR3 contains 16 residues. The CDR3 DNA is TGTGCCAGCAGCAAGTACACAGGGGTTAATTTCTACGAGCAGTACTTC. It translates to CASSKYTGVNFYEQYF.

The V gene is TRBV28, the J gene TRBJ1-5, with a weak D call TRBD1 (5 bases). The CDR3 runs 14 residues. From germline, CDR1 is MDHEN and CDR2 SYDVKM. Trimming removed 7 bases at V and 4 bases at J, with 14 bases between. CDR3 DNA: TGTGCCAGCACCCTCGGGGGGAGGAATCAGCCCCAGCATTTT. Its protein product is CASTLGGRNQPQHF.

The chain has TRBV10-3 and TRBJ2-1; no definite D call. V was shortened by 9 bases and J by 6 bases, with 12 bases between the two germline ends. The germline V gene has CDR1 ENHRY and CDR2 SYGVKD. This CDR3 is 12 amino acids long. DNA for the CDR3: TGTGCCATAAGTAGTCTATTCAATGAGCAGTTCTTC. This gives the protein CAISSLFNEQFF.

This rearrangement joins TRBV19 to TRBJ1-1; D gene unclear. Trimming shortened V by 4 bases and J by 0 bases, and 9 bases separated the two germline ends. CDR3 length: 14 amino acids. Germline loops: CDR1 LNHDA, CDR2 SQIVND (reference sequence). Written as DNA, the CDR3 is TGTGCCAGTAGTACCACAGTTATGAACACTGAAGCTTTCTTT. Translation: CASSTTVMNTEAFF.

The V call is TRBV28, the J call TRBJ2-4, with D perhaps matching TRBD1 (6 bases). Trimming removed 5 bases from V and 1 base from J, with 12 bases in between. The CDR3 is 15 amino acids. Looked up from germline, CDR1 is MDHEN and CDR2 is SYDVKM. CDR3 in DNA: TGTGCCAGCAGTGTAACAGGGTCTGCCAAAAACATTCAGTACTTC. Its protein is CASSVTGSAKNIQYF.

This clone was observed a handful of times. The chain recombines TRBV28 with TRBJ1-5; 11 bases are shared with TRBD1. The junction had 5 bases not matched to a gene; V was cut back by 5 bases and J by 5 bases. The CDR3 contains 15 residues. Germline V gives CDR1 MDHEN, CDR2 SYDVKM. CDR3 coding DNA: TGTGCCAGCAGTGAGGGGACAGGGGGTGATCAGCCCCAGCATTTT. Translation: CASSEGTGGDQPQHF.

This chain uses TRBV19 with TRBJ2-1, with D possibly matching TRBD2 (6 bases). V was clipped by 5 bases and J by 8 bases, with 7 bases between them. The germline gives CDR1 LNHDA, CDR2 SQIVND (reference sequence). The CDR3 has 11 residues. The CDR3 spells CASSVADEQFF. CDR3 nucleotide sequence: TGTGCCAGTAGTGTAGCGGATGAGCAGTTCTTC. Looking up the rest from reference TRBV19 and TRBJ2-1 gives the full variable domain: DGGITQSPKYLFRKEGQNVTLSCEQNLNHDAMYWYRQDPGQGLRLIYYSQIVNDFQKGDIAEGYSVSREKKESFPLTVTSAQKNPTAFYLCASSVADEQFFGPGTRLTVL.

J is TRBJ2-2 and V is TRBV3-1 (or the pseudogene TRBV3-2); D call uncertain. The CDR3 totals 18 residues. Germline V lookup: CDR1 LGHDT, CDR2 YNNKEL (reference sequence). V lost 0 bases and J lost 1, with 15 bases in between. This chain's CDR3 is CASSQDSVRLMNTGELFF. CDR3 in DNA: TGTGCCAGCAGCCAAGATAGTGTGAGGCTCATGAACACCGGGGAGCTGTTTTTT.

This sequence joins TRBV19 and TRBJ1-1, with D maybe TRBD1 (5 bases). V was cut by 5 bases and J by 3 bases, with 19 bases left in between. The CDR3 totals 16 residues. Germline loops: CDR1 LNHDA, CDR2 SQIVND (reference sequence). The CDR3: CASSHDREKGHTEAFF. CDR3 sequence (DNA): TGTGCCAGTAGTCACGACAGAGAAAAAGGCCACACTGAAGCTTTCTTT.

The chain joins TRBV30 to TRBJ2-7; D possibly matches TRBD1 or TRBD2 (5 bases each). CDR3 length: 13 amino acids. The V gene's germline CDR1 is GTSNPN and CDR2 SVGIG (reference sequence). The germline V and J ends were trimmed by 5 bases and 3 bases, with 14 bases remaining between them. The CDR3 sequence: CAWGGDGSYEQYF. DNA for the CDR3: TGTGCCTGGGGGGGTGATGGGAGCTACGAGCAGTACTTC.

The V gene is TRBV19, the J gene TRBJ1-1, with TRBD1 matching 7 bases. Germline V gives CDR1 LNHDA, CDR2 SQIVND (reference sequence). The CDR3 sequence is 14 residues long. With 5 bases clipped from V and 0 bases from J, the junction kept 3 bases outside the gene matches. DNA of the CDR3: TGTGCCAGTAGTGTCGGGACAGTGAACACTGAAGCTTTCTTT. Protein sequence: CASSVGTVNTEAFF.

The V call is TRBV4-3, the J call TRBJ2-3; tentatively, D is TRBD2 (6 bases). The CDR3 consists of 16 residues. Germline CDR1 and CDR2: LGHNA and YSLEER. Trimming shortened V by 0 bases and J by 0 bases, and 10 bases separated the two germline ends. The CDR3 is CASSQDLSGSTDTQYF. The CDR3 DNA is TGCGCCAGCAGCCAAGATCTGAGCGGGAGCACAGATACGCAGTATTTT.

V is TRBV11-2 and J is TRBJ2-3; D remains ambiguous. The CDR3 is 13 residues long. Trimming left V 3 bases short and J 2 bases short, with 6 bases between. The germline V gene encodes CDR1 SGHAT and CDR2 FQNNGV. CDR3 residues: CASSFSYTDTQYF. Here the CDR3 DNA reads TGTGCCAGCAGCTTCTCGTACACAGATACGCAGTATTTT.

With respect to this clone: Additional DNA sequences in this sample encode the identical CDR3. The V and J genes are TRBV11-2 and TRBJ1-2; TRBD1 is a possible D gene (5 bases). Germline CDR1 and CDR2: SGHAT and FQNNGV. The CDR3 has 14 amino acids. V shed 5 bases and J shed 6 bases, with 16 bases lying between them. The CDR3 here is CASSGMGQYHGYTF. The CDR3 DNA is TGTGCCAGCAGCGGAATGGGGCAATACCATGGCTACACCTTC.